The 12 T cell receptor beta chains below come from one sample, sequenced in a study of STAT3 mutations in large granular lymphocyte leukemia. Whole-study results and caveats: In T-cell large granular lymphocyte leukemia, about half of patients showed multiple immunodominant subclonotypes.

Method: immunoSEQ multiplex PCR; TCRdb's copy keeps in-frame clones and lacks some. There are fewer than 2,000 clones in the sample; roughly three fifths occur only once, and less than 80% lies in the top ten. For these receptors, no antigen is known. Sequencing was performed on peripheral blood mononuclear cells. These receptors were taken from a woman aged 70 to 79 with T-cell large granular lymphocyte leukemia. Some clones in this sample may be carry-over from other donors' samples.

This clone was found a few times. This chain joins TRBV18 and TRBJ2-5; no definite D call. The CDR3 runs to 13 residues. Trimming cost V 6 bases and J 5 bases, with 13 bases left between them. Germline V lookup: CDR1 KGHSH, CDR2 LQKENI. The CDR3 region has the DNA TGTGCCAGCTCTCGCCTAGTGGCGGAGACCCAGTACTTC. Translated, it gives CASSRLVAETQYF.

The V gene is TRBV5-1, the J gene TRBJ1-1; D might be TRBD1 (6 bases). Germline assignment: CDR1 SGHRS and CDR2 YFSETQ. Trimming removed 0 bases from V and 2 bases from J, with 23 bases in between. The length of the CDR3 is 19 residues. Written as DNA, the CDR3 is TGCGCCAGCAGCTTGGTCCCCCCAGGGGATGGGACGGGAAACACTGAAGCTTTCTTT. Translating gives CASSLVPPGDGTGNTEAFF.

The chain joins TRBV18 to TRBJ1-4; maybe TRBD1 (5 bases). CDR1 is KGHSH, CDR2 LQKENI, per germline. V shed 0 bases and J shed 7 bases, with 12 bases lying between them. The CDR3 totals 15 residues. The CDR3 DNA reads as TGTGCCAGCTCACCACCGGCAGGGACCCGTGAAAAACTGTTTTTT. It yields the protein CASSPPAGTREKLFF.

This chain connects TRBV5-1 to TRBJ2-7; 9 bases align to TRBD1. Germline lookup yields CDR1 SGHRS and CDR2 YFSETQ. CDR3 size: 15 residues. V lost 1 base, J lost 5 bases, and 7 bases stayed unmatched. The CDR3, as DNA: TGCGCCAGCAGCTTGACGAACAGGGGGCCAGACGAGCAGTACTTC. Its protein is CASSLTNRGPDEQYF.

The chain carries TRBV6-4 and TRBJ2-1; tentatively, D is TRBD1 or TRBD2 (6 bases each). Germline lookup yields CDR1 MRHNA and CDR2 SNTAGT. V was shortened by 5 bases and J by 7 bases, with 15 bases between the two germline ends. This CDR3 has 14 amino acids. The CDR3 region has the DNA TGTGCCAGCAGTCCCGGGGGCGCGGTAAATGAGCAGTTCTTC. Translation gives CASSPGGAVNEQFF.

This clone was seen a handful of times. CDR3 sequence: CASSGQGVGNQPQHF. The CDR3 DNA is TGTGCCAGCAGTGGTCAGGGTGTAGGGAATCAGCCCCAGCATTTT. V gene TRBV6-1 combines with J gene TRBJ1-5, with a possible D match to TRBD1 (5 bases). Trimming shortened V by 4 bases and J by 4 bases, and 14 bases separated the two germline ends. The CDR3 spans 15 residues. From germline, CDR1 is MNHNS and CDR2 SASEGT.

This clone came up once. The CDR3 nucleotides are TGTGCCAGCAGTTACTTATCAGGGAAAGAGACCCAGTACTTC. This gives the protein CASSYLSGKETQYF. J is TRBJ2-5 and V is TRBV6-5, with D maybe TRBD1 (5 bases). Per the germline V gene, CDR1 is MNHEY and CDR2 is SVGAGI. The V end lost 1 base, the J end lost 3 bases, and 9 bases lay between the germline ends. The CDR3 consists of 14 residues.

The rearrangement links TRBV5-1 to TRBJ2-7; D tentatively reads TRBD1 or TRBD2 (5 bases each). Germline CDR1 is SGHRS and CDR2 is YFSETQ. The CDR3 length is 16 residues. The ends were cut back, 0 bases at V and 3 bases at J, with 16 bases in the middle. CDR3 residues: CASSLESGRSDYEQYF. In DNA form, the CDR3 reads TGCGCCAGCAGCTTGGAATCGGGACGGAGTGACTACGAGCAGTACTTC.

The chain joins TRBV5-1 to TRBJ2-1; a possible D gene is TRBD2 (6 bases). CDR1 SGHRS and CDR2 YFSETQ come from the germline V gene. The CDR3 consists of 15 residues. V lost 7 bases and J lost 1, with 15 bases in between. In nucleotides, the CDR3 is TGCGCCAGCCGCCTCGGGAGTTATTCCTACAATGAGCAGTTCTTC. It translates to CASRLGSYSYNEQFF.

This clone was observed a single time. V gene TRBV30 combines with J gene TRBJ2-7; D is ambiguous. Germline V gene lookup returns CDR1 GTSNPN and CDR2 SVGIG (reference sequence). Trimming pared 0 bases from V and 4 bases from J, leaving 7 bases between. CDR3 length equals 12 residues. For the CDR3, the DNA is TGTGCCTGGAGTGTAATGGGATACGAGCAGTACTTC. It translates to CAWSVMGYEQYF.

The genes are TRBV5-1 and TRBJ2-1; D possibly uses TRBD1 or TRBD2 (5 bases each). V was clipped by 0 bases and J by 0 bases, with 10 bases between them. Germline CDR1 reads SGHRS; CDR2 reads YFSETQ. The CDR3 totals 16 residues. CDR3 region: CASSLDGGRSYNEQFF. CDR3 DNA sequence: TGCGCCAGCAGCTTGGATGGGGGTCGCTCCTACAATGAGCAGTTCTTC.

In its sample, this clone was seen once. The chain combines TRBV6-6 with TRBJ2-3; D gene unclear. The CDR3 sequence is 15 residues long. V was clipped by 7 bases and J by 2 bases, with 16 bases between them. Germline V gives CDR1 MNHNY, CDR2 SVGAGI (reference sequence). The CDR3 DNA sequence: TGTGCCAGCACTAGAAAGGACCCAAACACAGATACGCAGTATTTT. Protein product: CASTRKDPNTDTQYF.